The T cell receptor (beta chain) described here comes from a study of blood T cell repertoires in COVID-19. Study details: COVID-19 samples, acute and convalescent, were from the United States, Italy and Spain. Sources were T cells, B-cell-depleted T cells, or PBMCs; the material itself was cDNA or gDNA.

Assay used: immunoSEQ multiplex PCR; TCRdb lists only in-frame clones, some missing. The sample carries some 390,000 clones, about nine tenths recorded once. Germline assignment: CDR1 ENHRY and CDR2 SYGVKD. V was pared by 7 bases and J by 1 base, with 10 bases between. The CDR3 totals 13 residues. It was during active infection that Seattle patients were enrolled and then longitudinally followed. This TCR was sampled from a woman aged 40 to 50 with COVID-19, enrolled during active disease. Input material: peripheral blood. The J gene is TRBJ1-1, the V gene TRBV10-3, with unresolved D. CDR3 in amino acids: CAITQTGNTEAFF. Written as DNA, the CDR3 is TGTGCCATCACCCAAACGGGGAACACTGAAGCTTTCTTT.